This record concerns one T cell receptor (beta chain) sequence. A single count supports this clone. What antigen it recognizes has not been identified. No clone much larger than this one lies a single base away; base qualities are absent. Intraepithelial and lamina propria lymphocytes were isolated from graft specimens using dithiothreitol, EDTA incubations and collagenase D digestion. Serial intestinal graft biopsy specimens collected up to 600 days after transplant underwent bulk TCR-beta sequencing. This entry is derived from a study of graft-versus-host responses after intestinal transplantation listed by TCRdb under 2021. Regarding the study in general: Recipients received multivisceral, liver-intestinal, or isolated intestinal transplants. Donor T cell macrochimerism was defined as a peak of at least 4% donor T cells among recipient peripheral blood mononuclear cells. Rather than being sequenced by the commercial service, samples from three later patients were sequenced in-house on an Illumina MiSeq and processed with MiXCR. The cohort enrolled 24 intestinal transplant recipients including one retransplant, and a few patients lacking pretransplant specimens were excluded. To identify alloreactive clones, pre-transplant mixed lymphocyte reaction products were sequenced and then compared with unstimulated pre-transplant donor and recipient T cells. After intestinal transplantation, graft-versus-host and host-versus-graft alloreactive T cell clones were followed in the graft, circulation and bone marrow using bulk TCR-beta CDR3 sequencing. Every recipient was given anti-thymocyte globulin induction, then maintenance tacrolimus and steroids for roughly 3 years.

Its CDR3 holds 16 amino acids, cysteine through phenylalanine. This entry keeps only the CDR3 DNA: 48 bases, framed from base 1. The germline V gene supplies CDR1 LGHNA and CDR2 YSLEER. Relative to germline, V is missing 4 bases and J is missing 1 base, with 9 bases of the junction outside any gene match. The research as a whole found: High GvH to HvG T cell clonal ratios were observed in the allografts of patients with donor T cell macrochimerism. Early after transplant, peak levels of circulating GvH clones were associated with declines in HvG clones. GvH clones were found in recipient bone marrow, and some of the GvH clones appeared earlier in ileal mucosa or blood, which is consistent with an intestinal mucosal origin. The relatively low number and heterogeneity of intestinal transplant patients limited the conclusions.

Library construction relied on the immunoSEQ multiplex PCR assay. For most patients, high-throughput TCR-beta CDR3 sequencing of genomic DNA was performed by Adaptive Biotechnologies. The original pipeline was this. TCR sequencing data for approximately 17 patients were retrieved from Adaptive's ImmunoSEQ software; a few other patients were processed with MiXCR and VDJtools. CDR3 nucleotide sequences shared between donor and recipient were removed because their origin could not be assigned. To be classed as alloreactive, a clone needed at least 2-fold expansion over unstimulated cells and a minimum CFSE-low frequency of 0.002% (template counts) or 0.001% (read counts). Clones detected in sequenced pre-transplant spleen, lymph node, or MLR CFSE-low populations of the donor or recipient were defined as mappable. Cumulative frequency of alloreactive clones was calculated as a percentage of all sequences weighted by copy number. TCRdb stores this immuneACCESS table with in-frame sequences only. Part of the clones is absent; in the studies checked, under half of the shortfall reflects unresolved V genes, and no reason is known for the rest. The V and J calls and clone size were taken over from that table, and D and trimming were inferred from the DNA. The sample data list 13,000 to 15,000 clones, and under 80% of these were observed just once. Approximately 10% of the sample is in the top ten clones.

The TCR comes from a human patient who received an intestinal transplant, so some T cells may come from the graft donor. The receptor chain draws on TRBV4-3 and TRBJ1-1, and 7 junctional nucleotides match TRBD1. Sequencing was performed on ileum tissue, taken 650 to 700 days after intestinal transplantation. CDR3 reads: CASSRHYYRGNTEAFF. The nucleotides read TGCGCCAGCAGCCGACATTATTACAGGGGGAACACTGAAGCTTTCTTT.